The source of this T cell receptor (beta chain) is a study of regulatory T cells in long-lasting Graves disease. Study overall: By definition, persistent Graves' disease involved antithyroid drugs for over 5 years alongside positive TSH receptor antibodies. Broader study findings: TCR diversity was lower in persistent Graves' patients than in newly diagnosed ones.

This clonotype was picked up a small number of times. Its specificity is not known. The junction shows a germline mismatch at one end, possibly a read error. Researchers made TCR beta libraries by using iRepertoire HTBI primers and running Arm-PCR on CDR3 regions. MiXCR, run by TCRdb on the multiplex PCR reads, gives a single entry per CDR3 protein. The sample holds 400,000 to 500,000 distinct CDR3 sequences; over 20% are singletons and the top ten take 13% to 15%. Noted time point: persistent/refractory GD, antithyroid drugs over 5 years with positive TRAb. The TCR library was made from RNA that had been extracted from PBMCs in TRIzol. A blood draw put roughly 10 milliliters of peripheral blood into EDTA tubes. The TCR sequence derives from a female donor with Graves disease. The sequenced sample was peripheral blood mononuclear cells (PBMCs), obtained when the disease was refractory, from a patient treated with antithyroid drugs.

Here the CDR3 DNA reads TGCGCCAGCAGCTTGGAGGGACTCCGGGAGCAGTTCTTC. Encoded protein: CASSLEGLREQFF. The chain is built from TRBV5-5 and TRBJ2-1; tentative D call: TRBD2 (6 bases). Germline CDR1 and CDR2: SGHKS and YYEKEE (reference sequence). The CDR3 covers 13 residues.